This T cell receptor beta chain is from a study of blood T cell repertoires in COVID-19. As for the study in general: Donors in the United States, Italy and Spain gave samples during acute or convalescent COVID-19. Sources were T cells, B-cell-depleted T cells, or PBMCs; the material itself was cDNA or gDNA.

The germline V gene encodes CDR1 LGHDT and CDR2 YNNKEL (reference sequence). Trimming stripped 3 bases from V and 8 bases from J, with 10 bases between. The length of the CDR3 is 12 residues. Source study methods: Amplifying reference gene primers gave estimates of nucleated cell counts. Measured with immunoSEQ multiplex PCR; TCRdb has only the in-frame clones, and not every one. V and J calls and clone size are given by that table; D and trimming were obtained from the DNA. The repertoire holds over 300,000 clones, with 89% as singletons. The TCR comes from a man aged 35 to 55 with acute or convalescent COVID-19. The V gene is TRBV3-1 (or the pseudogene TRBV3-2), the J gene TRBJ1-1; weak D call: TRBD1 (5 bases). The sample consisted of peripheral blood. CDR3 amino acids: CASSHRGTEAFF. The CDR3 bases are TGTGCCAGCAGCCATAGGGGCACAGAAGCTTTCTTT.